The 27 T cell receptor beta chains reported below all come from one sample, sequenced in a study of response to subunit inactivated influenza vaccine (dated by TCRdb to between 2018 and 2020). Libraries were constructed by RT-PCR. Sequencing took place on an Illumina HiSeq 2500. The raw public reads went through TCRdb reprocessing: fastp at Q25, MiXCR clone calling, in-frame beta chains kept. Duplicate CDR3 protein sequences are folded into a single record with the most common DNA and genes. Within this sample are roughly 290,000 distinct CDR3 sequences, with 20% to 25% of them counted one time only. The biggest ten clones account for about 10% of the sample. This specimen was PBMCs from blood, taken about 20 months after vaccination. These receptors were collected from a man aged 50 to 69 who received an inactivated influenza vaccine. Donor details come from another sample of the same person, matched by shared clones.

This clonotype showed up just a few times. This rearrangement joins TRBV7-8 to TRBJ2-1; D is unresolved. CDR1 and CDR2 (germline): SGHVS, FQNEAQ. The CDR3 runs to 12 residues. The V end was cut by 1 base, the J end by 10 bases, with 8 bases between. CDR3 DNA: TGTGCCAGCAGCTTAGGGTCGTCGGAGCAGTTCTTC. Amino acid sequence: CASSLGSSEQFF.

This clonotype was counted at least ten times. V gene TRBV20-1 combines with J gene TRBJ1-2; no firm D call. The CDR3 is 15 residues long. Deletions cut 0 bases from V and 2 bases from J, with 13 bases between. Germline assignment: CDR1 DFQATT and CDR2 SNEGSKA (reference sequence). CDR3 amino acids: CSARDLGQVNYGYTF. The CDR3 DNA sequence: TGCAGTGCTAGAGATTTAGGGCAGGTCAACTATGGCTACACCTTC.

In its sample, this clonotype was seen a few times. This chain joins TRBV7-9 and TRBJ1-3; D not resolved. This CDR3 region has 14 residues. Germline loops: CDR1 SEHNR, CDR2 FQNEAQ (reference sequence). V lost 4 bases, J lost 2 bases, and 9 bases lay in between. CDR3 nucleotide sequence: TGTGCCAGCAGCTCCCCCGGGGCTGGAAACACCATATATTTT. Protein sequence: CASSSPGAGNTIYF.

The genes are TRBV11-2 and TRBJ2-7; 7 bases are a match to TRBD2. The CDR3 is made up of 19 amino acids. V lost 5 bases, J lost 1 base, and 20 bases stayed unmatched. CDR1 and CDR2 from the germline V gene are SGHAT and FQNNGV. The CDR3 bases are TGTGCCAGCAGCACCTACTCTACCTATTTTGCGGGGGAATCCTACGAGCAGTACTTC. The encoded protein is CASSTYSTYFAGESYEQYF.

The V call is TRBV11-2, the J call TRBJ2-7; either TRBD1 or TRBD2 may supply D (5 bases each). The germline gives CDR1 SGHAT, CDR2 FQNNGV. The CDR3 has 16 amino acids. V dropped 5 bases and J dropped 2 bases, with 19 bases sitting between them. The CDR3 coding sequence is TGTGCCAGCAGCATAGGATCCGGGACCGGAACCTACGAGCAGTACTTC. This translates into CASSIGSGTGTYEQYF.

The chain is built from TRBV6-5 and TRBJ2-5, with 10 bases lining up with TRBD2. The germline V gene encodes CDR1 MNHEY and CDR2 SVGAGI. CDR3 length: 18 residues. The J segment lost 2 bases and the V segment lost 5 bases, leaving 14 bases of the junction unmatched. The CDR3 loop reads CASSNPNPLAGYQETQYF. Written as DNA, the CDR3 is TGTGCCAGCAGTAACCCCAACCCACTAGCGGGGTATCAAGAGACCCAGTACTTC.

V gene TRBV25-1 combines with J gene TRBJ2-2; 8 nucleotides match TRBD1. Germline CDR1 and CDR2: MGHDK and SYGVNS. The CDR3 sequence is 14 residues long. V gave up 6 bases and J gave up 3 bases; unmatched junction bases: 3. CDR3: CASSGTGDTGELFF. In DNA form, the CDR3 reads TGTGCCAGCAGCGGGACAGGAGACACCGGGGAGCTGTTTTTT. The whole variable domain, filled in from reference TRBV25-1 and TRBJ2-2, reads EADIYQTPRYLVIGTGKKITLECSQTMGHDKMYWYQQDPGMELHLIHYSYGVNSTEKGDLSSESTVSRIRTEHFPLTLESARPSHTSQYLCASSGTGDTGELFFGEGSRLTVL.

This clonotype was detected only a few times. The gene calls are TRBV12-3 or TRBV12-4 and TRBJ1-5; no firm D call. The CDR3 totals 14 residues. The ends were cut back, 3 bases at V and 2 bases at J, with 8 bases in the middle. DNA for the CDR3: TGTGCCAGCAGTTTCATTGGGGGCAATCAGCCCCAGCATTTT. Protein product: CASSFIGGNQPQHF.

The chain employs TRBV18 and TRBJ2-2; 7 bases fit TRBD1. With 1 base clipped from V and 3 bases from J, the junction kept 8 bases outside the gene matches. Germline V gene data show CDR1 as KGHSH and CDR2 as LQKENI. This CDR3 spans 17 amino acids. Here the CDR3 DNA reads TGTGCCAGCTCACCACAGTATAGGACAGGATACACCGGGGAGCTGTTTTTT. This codes for CASSPQYRTGYTGELFF.

The chain combines TRBV5-1 with TRBJ2-7, with 10 positions matching TRBD1. There are 15 residues in the CDR3. Germline CDR1 reads SGHRS; CDR2 reads YFSETQ. J gave up 5 bases and V 3 bases, and 8 bases lay outside the gene matches. Here the CDR3 reads CASSSTGTGVDEQYF. DNA for the CDR3: TGCGCCAGCAGCTCAACCGGGACAGGGGTGGACGAGCAGTACTTC. Full variable domain (missing parts from reference TRBV5-1 and TRBJ2-7): KAGVTQTPRYLIKTRGQQVTLSCSPISGHRSVSWYQQTPGQGLQFLFEYFSETQRNKGNFPGRFSGRQFSNSRSEMNVSTLELGDSALYLCASSSTGTGVDEQYFGPGTRLTVT.

This clonotype was picked up a small number of times. This chain uses TRBV6-1 with TRBJ2-3; D perhaps matches TRBD1 (5 bases). This CDR3 has 14 amino acids. CDR1 and CDR2 from the germline V gene are MNHNS and SASEGT. Between the trimmed V and J ends, which lost 7 bases and 3 bases, there was a span of 14 bases. CDR3 region: CASTESGRTDTQYF. CDR3 sequence (DNA): TGTGCCAGCACCGAATCAGGGCGAACAGATACGCAGTATTTT.

This clonotype showed up many times. This chain joins TRBV18 and TRBJ1-4; weak D call: TRBD1 (5 bases). The CDR3 sequence is 13 residues long. Germline V gives CDR1 KGHSH, CDR2 LQKENI. The germline V and J ends were trimmed by 2 bases and 7 bases, with 8 bases remaining between them. Here the CDR3 DNA reads TGTGCCAGCTCACCAGGGGCCGGTGAAAAACTGTTTTTT. This gives the protein CASSPGAGEKLFF.

This clonotype showed up just a few times. V usage is TRBV9 and J usage is TRBJ2-3; D remains unclear. Between the trimmed V and J ends, which lost 4 bases and 2 bases, there was a span of 5 bases. This CDR3 is 12 amino acids long. Per germline, CDR1 SGDLS and CDR2 YYNGEE. Here the CDR3 reads CASSPHTDTQYF. The CDR3 coding sequence is TGTGCCAGCAGCCCCCACACAGATACGCAGTATTTT.

This clonotype was counted at least ten times. The gene calls are TRBV19 and TRBJ1-1, with D tentatively TRBD1 (5 bases). CDR1 and CDR2 (germline): LNHDA, SQIVND (reference sequence). The CDR3 consists of 15 residues. Trimming took 2 bases from V and 4 from J, leaving 14 bases between them. CDR3 sequence reads: CASSIFGTGSTEAFF. The DNA for the CDR3 is TGTGCCAGTAGTATATTCGGGACGGGCAGCACTGAAGCTTTCTTT.

V is TRBV12-3 or TRBV12-4 and J is TRBJ1-4; maybe TRBD1 (5 bases). The length of the CDR3 is 15 residues. Trimming shortened V by 4 bases and J by 6 bases, and 15 bases separated the two germline ends. The CDR3 DNA follows: TGTGCCAGCAGTTCAGAAACCCAGGGTTATGAAAAACTGTTTTTT. The encoded protein is CASSSETQGYEKLFF.

In this sample, this clonotype turned up a few times. V gene TRBV29-1 combines with J gene TRBJ2-1; 14 bases align to TRBD2. Trimming cost V 7 bases and J 6 bases; bases outside gene matches: 5. Germline CDR1 is SQVTM and CDR2 is ANQGSEA. The CDR3 is 14 amino acids. CDR3 in amino acids: CSGGLAGGFNEQFF. The CDR3 region has the DNA TGCAGCGGCGGACTAGCGGGGGGATTCAATGAGCAGTTCTTC.

This clonotype was recorded many times. J is TRBJ1-5 and V is TRBV12-3 or TRBV12-4; 8 bases match TRBD1. V shed 4 bases and J 2 bases; nucleotides not matched to a gene: 10. The CDR3 is 17 residues long. CDR3 sequence (DNA): TGTGCCAGCAGTTCCGCGGGGGTGACAGGGGGCAATCAGCCCCAGCATTTT. Protein: CASSSAGVTGGNQPQHF.

The J gene is TRBJ2-3, the V gene TRBV20-1, with D possibly being TRBD2 (5 bases). The CDR3 contains 13 residues. V was trimmed by 0 bases and J by 6 bases, leaving 10 bases between them. Germline lookup yields CDR1 DFQATT and CDR2 SNEGSKA (reference sequence). CDR3: CSARDTGSDTQYF. CDR3 DNA: TGCAGTGCTAGAGATACGGGGTCTGATACGCAGTATTTT.

This chain uses TRBV28 with TRBJ1-6; a weak D match, TRBD1 (5 bases). The germline V gene encodes CDR1 MDHEN and CDR2 SYDVKM. Trimming left V 5 bases short and J 0 bases short, with 14 bases between. This CDR3 comprises 17 residues. CDR3 sequence: CASSPGPYSSYNSPLHF. The CDR3 DNA reads as TGTGCCAGCAGTCCGGGACCCTATAGCTCCTATAATTCACCCCTCCACTTT.

CDR3 residues: CASSKPTRQGPNTEAFF. The CDR3 nucleotides are TGTGCCAGCAGCAAGCCCACTAGACAGGGGCCGAACACTGAAGCTTTCTTT. V is TRBV7-8 and J is TRBJ1-1; TRBD1 matches at 8 bases. J gave up 1 base and V 5 bases, and 12 bases lay outside the gene matches. The germline CDR1 and CDR2 sequences are SGHVS and FQNEAQ. CDR3 length: 17 residues.

This clonotype was seen only a few times. The chain carries TRBV7-9 and TRBJ2-3, with TRBD2 matching over 14 bases. After removal of 4 bases from V and 6 bases from J, the junction contained 6 bases not matched to a gene. CDR1 is SEHNR, CDR2 FQNEAQ, per germline (reference sequence). This CDR3 spans 16 amino acids. This chain's CDR3 is CASSYGTSGRGDTQYF. CDR3 in DNA: TGTGCCAGCAGCTACGGGACTAGCGGGAGAGGTGATACGCAGTATTTT. The full variable domain, with the rest looked up from reference TRBV7-9 and TRBJ2-3, is DTGVSQNPRHKITKRGQNVTFRCDPISEHNRLYWYRQTLGQGPEFLTYFQNEAQLEKSRLLSDRFSAERPKGSFSTLEIQRTEQGDSAMYLCASSYGTSGRGDTQYFGPGTRLTVL.

This clonotype was observed a handful of times. V gene TRBV20-1 combines with J gene TRBJ2-7, with TRBD2 identical over 10 bases. The CDR3 runs to 17 residues. The junction had 11 bases not matched to a gene; V was cut back by 0 bases and J by 3 bases. Per germline, CDR1 DFQATT and CDR2 SNEGSKA (reference sequence). CDR3 nucleotide sequence: TGCAGTGCTAGAGAAGACGGGCCAGCGGGAGGGAGCTACGAGCAGTACTTC. It encodes CSAREDGPAGGSYEQYF.

A few counts support this clonotype. This chain connects TRBV12-3 or TRBV12-4 to TRBJ2-1; the D gene is possibly TRBD1 (5 bases). This CDR3 spans 11 amino acids. V lost 4 bases to trimming and J lost 10 bases, with 8 bases between them. The CDR3 coding sequence is TGTGCCAGCAGTTCAGGGTACGAGCAGTTCTTC. Protein product: CASSSGYEQFF.

The sample holds a few counts of this clonotype. The V call is TRBV6-1, the J call TRBJ1-2; TRBD1 matches 9 bases. Germline V gene data show CDR1 as MNHNS and CDR2 as SASEGT. J gave up 4 bases and V 6 bases, and 9 bases lay outside the gene matches. The CDR3 length is 15 residues. CDR3 sequence (DNA): TGTGCCAGCAGCCAACCGGGACAGGGTTCCTATGGCTACACCTTC. Translating gives CASSQPGQGSYGYTF.

The chain uses TRBV12-3 or TRBV12-4 and TRBJ1-1; D is uncertain. This CDR3 is built from 15 residues. V was cut by 3 bases and J by 0 bases, with 11 bases left in between. CDR3: CASSLDDGLNTEAFF. CDR3 nucleotide sequence: TGTGCCAGCAGTTTGGACGACGGGTTGAACACTGAAGCTTTCTTT.

V is TRBV28 and J is TRBJ1-5; TRBD1 is a possible D gene (5 bases). Trimming cost V 5 bases and J 6 bases, with 17 bases left between them. The germline V gene has CDR1 MDHEN and CDR2 SYDVKM. The CDR3 is made up of 15 amino acids. CDR3 amino acids: CASSPVTGVGQPQHF. The CDR3 DNA reads TGTGCCAGCAGTCCCGTTACAGGTGTGGGTCAGCCCCAGCATTTT.

This clonotype was seen a few times. This chain uses TRBV28 with TRBJ1-6; D is ambiguous. This CDR3 has 15 amino acids. V lost 6 bases and J 4 bases, leaving 13 bases between the germline ends. Germline CDR1 is MDHEN and CDR2 is SYDVKM. CDR3 amino acids: CASRPSGFYNSPLHF. The CDR3 DNA follows: TGTGCCAGCAGACCTTCAGGTTTTTATAATTCACCCCTCCACTTT.